This is a list of T cell receptor beta chains from one sample in a study of control samples from healthy donors and cancer patients. Method: immunoSEQ multiplex PCR; TCRdb's copy keeps in-frame clones and lacks some. Of around 82,000 clones listed, about nine tenths are singletons. Specimen: blood. These receptors originate from a man aged 45-65 years in good health. Each CDR3 is given with its conserved first and last residue. Fields, in order: D gene, clone size, V gene, CDR3 length, J gene, CDR3 protein, CDR3 DNA. A D gene is named only where the DNA matches it firmly. The size of a clone is reported for some rows only, either as once, few or many, or as a class for expanded clones.

D gene: TRBD2; clone size: .; V gene: TRBV3-1/TRBV3-2; CDR3 length: 16; J gene: TRBJ2-3; CDR3 protein: CASSQVRLAGGYTQYF; CDR3 DNA: TGTGCCAGCAGCCAAGTTCGGCTAGCGGGGGGTTATACGCAGTATTTT
D gene: TRBD1; clone size: .; V gene: TRBV4-1; CDR3 length: 15; J gene: TRBJ2-7; CDR3 protein: CASSQGGQGDYEQYF; CDR3 DNA: TGCGCCAGCAGCCAAGGGGGACAGGGAGACTACGAGCAGTACTTC
D gene: TRBD1; clone size: .; V gene: TRBV13; CDR3 length: 15; J gene: TRBJ1-2; CDR3 protein: CASSPWTGMNYGYTF; CDR3 DNA: TGTGCCAGCAGCCCCTGGACAGGGATGAACTATGGCTACACCTTC
D gene: .; clone size: .; V gene: TRBV6-5; CDR3 length: 14; J gene: TRBJ1-2; CDR3 protein: CATLPPGSNYGYTF; CDR3 DNA: TGTGCCACCTTACCCCCCGGCAGCAACTATGGCTACACCTTC
D gene: .; clone size: .; V gene: TRBV27; CDR3 length: 12; J gene: TRBJ2-7; CDR3 protein: CASSIGGYEQYF; CDR3 DNA: TGTGCCAGCAGTATCGGGGGCTACGAGCAGTACTTC
D gene: .; clone size: once; V gene: TRBV19; CDR3 length: 17; J gene: TRBJ1-5; CDR3 protein: CASSPVAGSRSNQPQHF; CDR3 DNA: TGTGCCAGTAGTCCCGTGGCCGGGTCGAGGAGCAATCAGCCCCAGCATTTT
D gene: .; clone size: .; V gene: TRBV6-1; CDR3 length: 16; J gene: TRBJ1-2; CDR3 protein: CASSEVGLAGIDGYTF; CDR3 DNA: TGTGCCAGCAGTGAAGTCGGGTTAGCAGGAATTGATGGCTACACCTTC
D gene: .; clone size: .; V gene: TRBV7-9; CDR3 length: 14; J gene: TRBJ2-2; CDR3 protein: CASSPMRVPGELFF; CDR3 DNA: TGTGCCAGCAGCCCTATGCGGGTCCCCGGGGAGCTGTTTTTT
D gene: .; clone size: .; V gene: TRBV24-1; CDR3 length: 16; J gene: TRBJ2-3; CDR3 protein: CATSDFGPRDSDTQYF; CDR3 DNA: TGTGCCACCAGTGATTTTGGGCCCAGGGACTCAGATACGCAGTATTTT
D gene: .; clone size: .; V gene: TRBV27; CDR3 length: 15; J gene: TRBJ1-5; CDR3 protein: CASSPPGGLNEPQHF; CDR3 DNA: TGTGCCAGCAGTCCCCCGGGGGGGCTCAATGAGCCCCAGCATTTT
D gene: .; clone size: .; V gene: TRBV5-4; CDR3 length: 13; J gene: TRBJ1-2; CDR3 protein: CASSPPTGWGYTF; CDR3 DNA: TGTGCCAGCAGCCCGCCGACCGGGTGGGGCTACACCTTC
D gene: .; clone size: .; V gene: TRBV2; CDR3 length: 14; J gene: TRBJ1-2; CDR3 protein: CASSALKGSGGYTF; CDR3 DNA: TGTGCCAGCAGTGCGCTAAAAGGGTCTGGAGGCTACACCTTC
D gene: .; clone size: .; V gene: TRBV3-1/TRBV3-2; CDR3 length: 12; J gene: TRBJ2-3; CDR3 protein: CASSPLGDTQYF; CDR3 DNA: TGTGCCAGCAGCCCGCTTGGGGATACGCAGTATTTT
D gene: .; clone size: .; V gene: TRBV11-2; CDR3 length: 15; J gene: TRBJ2-5; CDR3 protein: CASLGQGRYQETQYF; CDR3 DNA: TGTGCCAGCCTGGGGCAGGGGAGGTACCAAGAGACCCAGTACTTC
D gene: TRBD2; clone size: .; V gene: TRBV11-2; CDR3 length: 15; J gene: TRBJ2-1; CDR3 protein: CASSLRDYLSHEQFF; CDR3 DNA: TGTGCCAGCAGCTTACGGGACTATCTTTCCCATGAGCAGTTCTTC
D gene: TRBD1; clone size: .; V gene: TRBV5-1; CDR3 length: 13; J gene: TRBJ2-7; CDR3 protein: CASSLGQDNEQYF; CDR3 DNA: TGCGCCAGCAGCCTGGGACAGGACAACGAGCAGTACTTC
D gene: .; clone size: .; V gene: TRBV27; CDR3 length: 17; J gene: TRBJ2-3; CDR3 protein: CASSVRGGPRSTDTQYF; CDR3 DNA: TGTGCCAGCAGCGTAAGGGGGGGGCCTCGAAGCACAGATACGCAGTATTTT
D gene: TRBD1; clone size: few; V gene: TRBV18; CDR3 length: 17; J gene: TRBJ2-1; CDR3 protein: CASSLPYRGVAYNEQFF; CDR3 DNA: TGTGCCAGCTCACTACCATACAGGGGAGTAGCCTACAATGAGCAGTTCTTC
D gene: .; clone size: once; V gene: TRBV11-2; CDR3 length: 14; J gene: TRBJ1-2; CDR3 protein: CASSPPMKSPGGTF; CDR3 DNA: TGTGCCAGCAGCCCCCCTATGAAGAGTCCTGGGGGCACCTTC
D gene: .; clone size: .; V gene: TRBV7-8; CDR3 length: 16; J gene: TRBJ2-3; CDR3 protein: CASSLGLGGGADTQYF; CDR3 DNA: TGTGCCAGCAGCTTAGGGCTGGGGGGAGGTGCAGATACGCAGTATTTT
D gene: TRBD2; clone size: .; V gene: TRBV4-3; CDR3 length: 17; J gene: TRBJ2-7; CDR3 protein: CASSQGTSGADSYEQYF; CDR3 DNA: TGCGCCAGCAGCCAAGGGACTAGCGGGGCCGACTCCTACGAGCAGTACTTC
D gene: TRBD2; clone size: .; V gene: TRBV7-6; CDR3 length: 15; J gene: TRBJ2-5; CDR3 protein: CASSLAGEGRETQYF; CDR3 DNA: TGTGCCAGCAGCTTAGCGGGGGAGGGGAGAGAGACCCAGTACTTC
D gene: TRBD2; clone size: .; V gene: TRBV5-6; CDR3 length: 16; J gene: TRBJ2-1; CDR3 protein: CASSLWRTSSGDEQFF; CDR3 DNA: TGTGCCAGCAGCTTGTGGCGGACTAGCAGTGGGGATGAGCAGTTCTTC
D gene: TRBD1; clone size: .; V gene: TRBV6-6; CDR3 length: 14; J gene: TRBJ2-1; CDR3 protein: CASSLDRSYNEQFF; CDR3 DNA: TGTGCCAGCAGTCTGGACAGGAGCTACAATGAGCAGTTCTTC
D gene: .; clone size: once; V gene: TRBV21-1; CDR3 length: 15; J gene: TRBJ1-5; CDR3 protein: CASRSRGRSNQPQHF; CDR3 DNA: TGTGCCAGCAGGTCACGGGGGCGAAGCAATCAGCCCCAGCATTTT
D gene: TRBD1; clone size: .; V gene: TRBV18; CDR3 length: 12; J gene: TRBJ2-7; CDR3 protein: CASSPQGAEQYF; CDR3 DNA: TGTGCCAGCTCACCCCAGGGGGCGGAGCAGTACTTC
D gene: .; clone size: .; V gene: TRBV5-6; CDR3 length: 14; J gene: TRBJ1-1; CDR3 protein: CASSSQGRNTEAFF; CDR3 DNA: TGTGCCAGCAGCTCCCAGGGGAGGAACACTGAAGCTTTCTTT
D gene: .; clone size: .; V gene: TRBV9; CDR3 length: 15; J gene: TRBJ2-7; CDR3 protein: CASSGSGTRTYEQYF; CDR3 DNA: TGTGCCAGCAGCGGGTCTGGGACACGCACCTACGAGCAGTACTTC
D gene: .; clone size: .; V gene: TRBV19; CDR3 length: 13; J gene: TRBJ1-3; CDR3 protein: CATSPSSGNTIYF; CDR3 DNA: TGTGCCACCTCACCTAGCTCTGGAAACACCATATATTTT
D gene: .; clone size: once; V gene: TRBV6-6; CDR3 length: 14; J gene: TRBJ2-5; CDR3 protein: CASSYTRGSETQYF; CDR3 DNA: TGTGCCAGCAGTTACACCAGGGGAAGCGAGACCCAGTACTTC
D gene: TRBD1; clone size: .; V gene: TRBV6-2/TRBV6-3; CDR3 length: 18; J gene: TRBJ2-1; CDR3 protein: CASSYLRAGQGIAYEQFF; CDR3 DNA: TGTGCCAGCAGTTATCTTCGTGCTGGACAGGGTATTGCCTATGAGCAGTTCTTC
D gene: TRBD1; clone size: .; V gene: TRBV29-1; CDR3 length: 15; J gene: TRBJ1-1; CDR3 protein: CSVENTGTGATEAFF; CDR3 DNA: TGCAGCGTTGAAAACACCGGGACAGGGGCTACTGAAGCTTTCTTT
D gene: .; clone size: .; V gene: TRBV11-1; CDR3 length: 13; J gene: TRBJ2-3; CDR3 protein: CASSPFPPDTQYF; CDR3 DNA: TGTGCCAGCAGCCCGTTCCCCCCAGATACGCAGTATTTT
D gene: .; clone size: few; V gene: TRBV5-5; CDR3 length: 15; J gene: TRBJ2-7; CDR3 protein: CASTITGTAAYEQYF; CDR3 DNA: TGTGCCAGCACCATTACCGGGACGGCAGCCTACGAGCAGTACTTC
D gene: TRBD1; clone size: .; V gene: TRBV7-3; CDR3 length: 15; J gene: TRBJ1-5; CDR3 protein: CASSLKTGGGQPQHF; CDR3 DNA: TGTGCCAGCAGCTTAAAGACAGGGGGCGGGCAGCCCCAGCATTTT
D gene: .; clone size: .; V gene: TRBV27; CDR3 length: 18; J gene: TRBJ1-2; CDR3 protein: CASSPQARVDGWWLGYTF; CDR3 DNA: TGTGCCAGCAGTCCCCAGGCTCGAGTGGACGGATGGTGGCTTGGCTACACCTTC
D gene: TRBD1; clone size: .; V gene: TRBV18; CDR3 length: 13; J gene: TRBJ2-7; CDR3 protein: CASSEGANYEQYF; CDR3 DNA: TGTGCCAGCTCAGAGGGGGCCAACTACGAGCAGTACTTC
D gene: TRBD1; clone size: .; V gene: TRBV7-2; CDR3 length: 16; J gene: TRBJ1-5; CDR3 protein: CASSLGDRVSTQPQHF; CDR3 DNA: TGTGCCAGCAGCTTAGGGGACAGGGTGTCGACGCAGCCCCAGCATTTT
D gene: .; clone size: .; V gene: TRBV3-1/TRBV3-2; CDR3 length: 15; J gene: TRBJ2-3; CDR3 protein: CASSSSMGDTDTQYF; CDR3 DNA: TGTGCCAGCAGCTCCTCAATGGGGGACACAGATACGCAGTATTTT
D gene: .; clone size: .; V gene: TRBV11-3; CDR3 length: 13; J gene: TRBJ2-5; CDR3 protein: CASSLDPQETQYF; CDR3 DNA: TGTGCCAGCAGCTTAGACCCCCAAGAGACCCAGTACTTC
D gene: .; clone size: .; V gene: TRBV12-3/TRBV12-4; CDR3 length: 11; J gene: TRBJ1-6; CDR3 protein: CASSSNSPLHF; CDR3 DNA: TGTGCCAGCAGTTCTAATTCACCCCTCCACTTT
D gene: .; clone size: .; V gene: TRBV10-3; CDR3 length: 16; J gene: TRBJ1-1; CDR3 protein: CAISDSPGRRNTEAFF; CDR3 DNA: TGTGCCATCAGTGACTCACCGGGACGGAGGAACACTGAAGCTTTCTTT
D gene: .; clone size: .; V gene: TRBV11-1; CDR3 length: 14; J gene: TRBJ1-1; CDR3 protein: CASSLGVPQGNAFF; CDR3 DNA: TGTGCCAGCAGCTTAGGAGTTCCGCAGGGGAACGCTTTCTTT
D gene: .; clone size: .; V gene: TRBV30; CDR3 length: 14; J gene: TRBJ1-2; CDR3 protein: CAWNRDRLSLGYTF; CDR3 DNA: TGTGCCTGGAATAGGGACCGTTTAAGTCTTGGCTACACCTTC
D gene: .; clone size: .; V gene: TRBV7-2; CDR3 length: 14; J gene: TRBJ2-7; CDR3 protein: CASSPSVSSYEQYF; CDR3 DNA: TGTGCCAGCAGCCCCTCGGTTAGCTCCTACGAGCAGTACTTC
D gene: .; clone size: few; V gene: TRBV3-1/TRBV3-2; CDR3 length: 12; J gene: TRBJ2-3; CDR3 protein: CASSQGAGQIFF; CDR3 DNA: TGTGCCAGCAGCCAAGGGGCAGGCCAGATTTTTTTT